The 3 T cell receptor beta chains below all came from one sample that was sequenced in a study of T cell responses to AZD1222 COVID-19 vaccine (dated by TCRdb to the early 2020s). The meaning of the sample's time point label: baseline before first vaccination. Libraries were built with the immunoSEQ multiplex PCR assay. Entries here come from immuneACCESS through TCRdb and include only in-frame sequences with V and J called. Some clones fail to appear in such tables; in the studies checked, an unresolved V gene covers under half of the shortfall, and the cause of the remainder is unknown. The sample table shows 100,000 or so clones, and 90% are seen once. The ten largest clonotypes hold 1% to 1.5% of the sample. Sequences were derived from peripheral blood, sampled on day 0 of AZD1222 vaccination. These receptors were collected from an adult in good health.

This clone came up once. The chain has TRBV25-1 and TRBJ2-4; TRBD2 matches at 8 bases. The germline V gene has CDR1 MGHDK and CDR2 SYGVNS. CDR3 length equals 16 residues. Trimming cost V 6 bases and J 0 bases; bases outside gene matches: 7. CDR3 sequence (DNA): TGTGCCAGCAGCAACTCCCGGGAGGGAGCCAAAAACATTCAGTACTTC. Protein: CASSNSREGAKNIQYF.

This clone appeared a single time. The genes are TRBV5-4 and TRBJ2-5; 8 bases are a match to TRBD2. Germline values: CDR1 SGHNT, CDR2 YYREEE (reference sequence). The junction had 10 bases not matched to a gene; V was cut back by 4 bases and J by 5 bases. This CDR3 is 15 amino acids long. The DNA for the CDR3 is TGTGCCAGCAGCCCTCGGGGGGGGACGGTGGAGACCCAGTACTTC. Residues: CASSPRGGTVETQYF.

The rearrangement links TRBV5-1 to TRBJ2-2; TRBD2 matches 7 bases. Germline CDR1 and CDR2: SGHRS and YFSETQ. Unmatched junction bases numbered 5, after V lost 0 bases and J lost 3 bases. The CDR3 runs to 16 residues. Here the CDR3 reads CASSLEGGGYTGELFF. As DNA, the CDR3 is TGCGCCAGCAGCTTGGAGGGCGGGGGTTACACCGGGGAGCTGTTTTTT.